Listed below are T cell receptor beta chains from one sample, sequenced in a study of neurological immune-mediated disorders. TCRdb re-derived calls from the 5' RACE reads in MiXCR, one entry per CDR3 protein. The sample carries about 59,000 distinct CDR3 sequences, 12% recorded once. Sequencing was performed on PBMCs. These receptors originate from a woman aged 55-70 years with HTLV-1-associated myelopathy (HAM/TSP). The CDR3 runs from the conserved cysteine through the conserved F or W. D genes are given only for firm matches. Size values are once, few and many counts, or a class for expanded clones, and some rows have none.

v_call: TRBV15; clone_size: many; d_call: .; j_call: TRBJ2-2; cdr3_nt: TGTGCCACCAGCAGAAGGCTCGGGGAGCTGTTTTTT; cdr3_aa: CATSRRLGELFF
v_call: TRBV12-3/TRBV12-4; clone_size: many; d_call: TRBD2; j_call: TRBJ2-1; cdr3_nt: TGTGCCAGCAGCCCTGGACTAGCGGGATACAATGAGCAGTTCTTC; cdr3_aa: CASSPGLAGYNEQFF
v_call: TRBV5-1; clone_size: .; d_call: .; j_call: TRBJ2-7; cdr3_nt: .; cdr3_aa: CASSFYICSARQGASEQYF
v_call: TRBV3-1; clone_size: many; d_call: .; j_call: TRBJ1-1; cdr3_nt: TGTGCCAGCAGCCAAGAACGGGGAAACACTGAAGCTTTCTTT; cdr3_aa: CASSQERGNTEAFF
v_call: TRBV20-1; clone_size: many; d_call: .; j_call: TRBJ2-7; cdr3_nt: TGCAGTGCTAGAGAATTCTCCAGAGGGGAGCAGTACTTC; cdr3_aa: CSAREFSRGEQYF
v_call: TRBV11-3; clone_size: many; d_call: .; j_call: TRBJ2-2; cdr3_nt: TGTGCCAGCAGCTTAAAATCCGGGGAGCTGTTTTTT; cdr3_aa: CASSLKSGELFF
v_call: TRBV7-3; clone_size: many; d_call: TRBD2; j_call: TRBJ2-7; cdr3_nt: TGTGCCAGCAGCTCAGGACTAGCCCCTTTTGAGCAGTACTTC; cdr3_aa: CASSSGLAPFEQYF
v_call: TRBV28; clone_size: many; d_call: .; j_call: TRBJ1-5; cdr3_nt: TGTGCCAGCAGTTTATGGGGGGAAAGCAATCAGCCCCAGCATTTT; cdr3_aa: CASSLWGESNQPQHF
v_call: TRBV12-3/TRBV12-4; clone_size: many; d_call: TRBD2; j_call: TRBJ2-1; cdr3_nt: TGTGCCAGCAGTTTTACGGGAGGGAACTATGAGCAGTTCTTC; cdr3_aa: CASSFTGGNYEQFF
v_call: TRBV5-1; clone_size: many; d_call: .; j_call: TRBJ2-7; cdr3_nt: TGCGCCAGCAGCCGTACGGCAGATACCTACGAGCAGTACTTC; cdr3_aa: CASSRTADTYEQYF
v_call: TRBV6-6; clone_size: many; d_call: TRBD2; j_call: TRBJ2-1; cdr3_nt: TGTGCCAGCAGTTACCCCGGGGGGTACAATGAGCAGTTCTTC; cdr3_aa: CASSYPGGYNEQFF
v_call: TRBV5-5; clone_size: many; d_call: TRBD1; j_call: TRBJ2-1; cdr3_nt: TGTGCCAGCAGCTTAGGACAGGGGACCTACAATGAGCAGTTCTTC; cdr3_aa: CASSLGQGTYNEQFF
v_call: TRBV28; clone_size: many; d_call: .; j_call: TRBJ2-5; cdr3_nt: TGTGCCAGCAGTTTATCGGGGGCTCAAGAGACCCAGTACTTC; cdr3_aa: CASSLSGAQETQYF
v_call: TRBV5-6; clone_size: many; d_call: .; j_call: TRBJ1-2; cdr3_nt: TGTGCCAGCAGCTTGGGAGCAGGAACCCACTATGGCTACACCTTC; cdr3_aa: CASSLGAGTHYGYTF
v_call: TRBV5-1; clone_size: many; d_call: .; j_call: TRBJ2-3; cdr3_nt: TGCGCCAGCAGCTTCCAGGGCACAGATACGCAGTATTTT; cdr3_aa: CASSFQGTDTQYF
v_call: TRBV4-1; clone_size: many; d_call: TRBD2; j_call: TRBJ2-3; cdr3_nt: TGCGCCAGTCAAGCGGCAGTGGGAGCGGGAGGGAAAGATACGCAGTATTTT; cdr3_aa: CASQAAVGAGGKDTQYF
v_call: TRBV6-6; clone_size: many; d_call: .; j_call: TRBJ2-7; cdr3_nt: TGTGCCAGCAGTTACTCGATGGTTGGGATAAGGTACGAGCAGTACTTC; cdr3_aa: CASSYSMVGIRYEQYF
v_call: TRBV11-2; clone_size: many; d_call: .; j_call: TRBJ2-3; cdr3_nt: TGTGCCAGCAGCTATTCCAGCACAGATACGCAGTATTTT; cdr3_aa: CASSYSSTDTQYF
v_call: TRBV20-1; clone_size: many; d_call: TRBD2; j_call: TRBJ2-7; cdr3_nt: TGCAGTGGAGCGGGAGGGAACGAGCAGTACTTC; cdr3_aa: CSGAGGNEQYF
v_call: TRBV5-1; clone_size: many; d_call: .; j_call: TRBJ2-2; cdr3_nt: TGCGCCAGCAGGGACACCGGGGAGCTGTTTTTT; cdr3_aa: CASRDTGELFF
v_call: TRBV10-3; clone_size: many; d_call: .; j_call: TRBJ2-5; cdr3_nt: TGTGCCATCAGTGATGGGGGACTCGGAGAGACCCAGTACTTC; cdr3_aa: CAISDGGLGETQYF
v_call: TRBV12-3/TRBV12-4; clone_size: many; d_call: TRBD1; j_call: TRBJ2-5; cdr3_nt: TGTGCCAGCAGTTTCAACAGGGGGTTGTCCGGGACCCAGTACTTC; cdr3_aa: CASSFNRGLSGTQYF
v_call: TRBV5-1; clone_size: .; d_call: .; j_call: TRBJ2-1; cdr3_nt: TGCCCCAGCAGCGGAGCTGGAAACAATGAGCAGTTCTTC; cdr3_aa: CPSSGAGNNEQFF
v_call: TRBV5-1; clone_size: many; d_call: .; j_call: TRBJ2-5; cdr3_nt: TGCGCCAGCAGCTTGGCCAGGGAGACCCAGTACTTC; cdr3_aa: CASSLARETQYF
v_call: TRBV11-2; clone_size: many; d_call: .; j_call: TRBJ2-1; cdr3_nt: TGTGCCAGCAGCCACGGGGGGCTAGACTACAATGAGCAGTTCTTC; cdr3_aa: CASSHGGLDYNEQFF
v_call: TRBV20-1; clone_size: many; d_call: TRBD2; j_call: TRBJ2-2; cdr3_nt: TGCAGTGCTAGAGCCAGCGGGAGGGGATACACCGGGGAGCTGTTTTTT; cdr3_aa: CSARASGRGYTGELFF
v_call: TRBV10-3; clone_size: few; d_call: TRBD1; j_call: TRBJ1-1; cdr3_nt: TGTGCCACCCGACAGGGAGAAAGCACTGAAGCTTTCTTT; cdr3_aa: CATRQGESTEAFF